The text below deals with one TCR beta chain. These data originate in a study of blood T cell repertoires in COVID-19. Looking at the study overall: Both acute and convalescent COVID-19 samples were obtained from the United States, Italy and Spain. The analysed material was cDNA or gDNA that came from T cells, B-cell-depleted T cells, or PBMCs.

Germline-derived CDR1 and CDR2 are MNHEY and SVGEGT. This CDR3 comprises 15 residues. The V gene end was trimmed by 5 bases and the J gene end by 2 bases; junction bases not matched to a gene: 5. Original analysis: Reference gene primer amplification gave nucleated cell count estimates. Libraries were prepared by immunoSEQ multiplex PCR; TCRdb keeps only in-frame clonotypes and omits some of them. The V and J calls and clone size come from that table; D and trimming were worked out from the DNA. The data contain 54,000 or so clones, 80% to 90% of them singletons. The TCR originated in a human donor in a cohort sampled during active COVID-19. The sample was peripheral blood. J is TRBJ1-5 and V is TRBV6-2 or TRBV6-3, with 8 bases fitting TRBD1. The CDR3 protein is CASSPLRGRNQPQHF. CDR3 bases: TGTGCCAGCAGTCCACTCAGGGGGCGCAATCAGCCCCAGCATTTT.